Sequencing of this T cell receptor beta chain was carried out in a study of T cells in Graves' hyperthyroidism and ophthalmopathy. Regions amplified from RNA transcripts were the TCR beta CDR3 regions. Initially, a first-round RT-PCR of the TCR CDR3 employed the HTBI primer set. TCRdb redid the calling of the multiplex PCR reads with MiXCR, one entry per CDR3 protein. The sample yields approximately 530,000 distinct CDR3 sequences, 20% seen once. This clonotype turned up a few times. J gave up 3 bases and V 5 bases, and 11 bases lay outside the gene matches. The CDR3 has 19 residues. Germline V gene sequence: CDR1 MNHNS, CDR2 SASEGT.

Sample: blood. This clonotype was obtained from a man aged 35 to 55 with Graves' ophthalmopathy. The chain joins TRBV6-1 to TRBJ2-3; 16 bases map to TRBD2. The CDR3 loop reads CASSYPGLAGGPLTDTQYF. CDR3 bases: TGTGCCAGCAGTTATCCGGGACTAGCGGGAGGGCCGTTAACAGATACGCAGTATTTT.